This T cell receptor beta chain originates from a study of CD8+CD57+ T cells in acquired aplastic anemia. Study background: Average CD4+ read depth in healthy donors was about 10.8 million reads.

The CDR3 is 15 amino acids. V was trimmed by 2 bases and J by 2 bases, leaving 11 bases between them. Germline-derived CDR1 and CDR2 are SGHRS and YFSETQ. TCR beta VDJ and CDR3 were profiled, and genomic DNA was the template. A single record per CDR3 protein comes from TCRdb applying MiXCR to the reads. The sample includes about 420,000 distinct CDR3 sequences, just under 70% seen only once; the top ten take approximately 4%. The sequence was collected from a human donor in good health, serving as a control. V usage is TRBV5-1 and J usage is TRBJ2-1; D tentatively reads TRBD1 or TRBD2 (5 bases each). Sequencing input: sorted CD4+, CD8+, or CD8+CD57+ T cells (not recorded which) from PBMCs. CDR3 bases: TGCGCCAGCAGCTTCCGGGGCAGCACCTACAATGAGCAGTTCTTC. This encodes CASSFRGSTYNEQFF.